The present TCR beta chain was sequenced within a study of shared clonotypes between healthy human individuals. As for the study in general: Three plates were used per donor for CD4 naive, three for CD4 memory, two for CD8 naive and one for CD8 memory.

The donor cohort consisted entirely of Caucasian adults residing in Nashville, Tennessee. Findings of the study overall: The rarefaction results pointed to incomplete sorted-subset sequencing despite large depth.

The germline V gene has CDR1 MDHEN and CDR2 SYDVKM. This CDR3 has 13 residues. V lost 6 bases to trimming and J lost 7 bases, with 13 bases between them. Details on this clone: No antigen is known for it.

Per the study methods: ImmunoSEQ junction-only sequences lacked quality scores, so their filtering differed. Sequencing used immunoSEQ multiplex PCR; TCRdb keeps in-frame clones, though not all of them. V and J calls and clone size are as listed in that table; D and trimming were resolved from the DNA. The data show 600,000 to 750,000 clones, roughly two thirds seen once. Sequences were obtained from memory CD4+ T cells sorted from blood. Subset given: CD45RA-negative fraction. The clonotype was recovered from a woman aged 30 to 39 in good health. The genes are TRBV28 and TRBJ2-4; a possible D gene is TRBD1 (6 bases). The CDR3 DNA reads as TGTGCCAGCAGCAAACAGGGTACGAACATTCAGTACTTC. It yields the protein CASSKQGTNIQYF.